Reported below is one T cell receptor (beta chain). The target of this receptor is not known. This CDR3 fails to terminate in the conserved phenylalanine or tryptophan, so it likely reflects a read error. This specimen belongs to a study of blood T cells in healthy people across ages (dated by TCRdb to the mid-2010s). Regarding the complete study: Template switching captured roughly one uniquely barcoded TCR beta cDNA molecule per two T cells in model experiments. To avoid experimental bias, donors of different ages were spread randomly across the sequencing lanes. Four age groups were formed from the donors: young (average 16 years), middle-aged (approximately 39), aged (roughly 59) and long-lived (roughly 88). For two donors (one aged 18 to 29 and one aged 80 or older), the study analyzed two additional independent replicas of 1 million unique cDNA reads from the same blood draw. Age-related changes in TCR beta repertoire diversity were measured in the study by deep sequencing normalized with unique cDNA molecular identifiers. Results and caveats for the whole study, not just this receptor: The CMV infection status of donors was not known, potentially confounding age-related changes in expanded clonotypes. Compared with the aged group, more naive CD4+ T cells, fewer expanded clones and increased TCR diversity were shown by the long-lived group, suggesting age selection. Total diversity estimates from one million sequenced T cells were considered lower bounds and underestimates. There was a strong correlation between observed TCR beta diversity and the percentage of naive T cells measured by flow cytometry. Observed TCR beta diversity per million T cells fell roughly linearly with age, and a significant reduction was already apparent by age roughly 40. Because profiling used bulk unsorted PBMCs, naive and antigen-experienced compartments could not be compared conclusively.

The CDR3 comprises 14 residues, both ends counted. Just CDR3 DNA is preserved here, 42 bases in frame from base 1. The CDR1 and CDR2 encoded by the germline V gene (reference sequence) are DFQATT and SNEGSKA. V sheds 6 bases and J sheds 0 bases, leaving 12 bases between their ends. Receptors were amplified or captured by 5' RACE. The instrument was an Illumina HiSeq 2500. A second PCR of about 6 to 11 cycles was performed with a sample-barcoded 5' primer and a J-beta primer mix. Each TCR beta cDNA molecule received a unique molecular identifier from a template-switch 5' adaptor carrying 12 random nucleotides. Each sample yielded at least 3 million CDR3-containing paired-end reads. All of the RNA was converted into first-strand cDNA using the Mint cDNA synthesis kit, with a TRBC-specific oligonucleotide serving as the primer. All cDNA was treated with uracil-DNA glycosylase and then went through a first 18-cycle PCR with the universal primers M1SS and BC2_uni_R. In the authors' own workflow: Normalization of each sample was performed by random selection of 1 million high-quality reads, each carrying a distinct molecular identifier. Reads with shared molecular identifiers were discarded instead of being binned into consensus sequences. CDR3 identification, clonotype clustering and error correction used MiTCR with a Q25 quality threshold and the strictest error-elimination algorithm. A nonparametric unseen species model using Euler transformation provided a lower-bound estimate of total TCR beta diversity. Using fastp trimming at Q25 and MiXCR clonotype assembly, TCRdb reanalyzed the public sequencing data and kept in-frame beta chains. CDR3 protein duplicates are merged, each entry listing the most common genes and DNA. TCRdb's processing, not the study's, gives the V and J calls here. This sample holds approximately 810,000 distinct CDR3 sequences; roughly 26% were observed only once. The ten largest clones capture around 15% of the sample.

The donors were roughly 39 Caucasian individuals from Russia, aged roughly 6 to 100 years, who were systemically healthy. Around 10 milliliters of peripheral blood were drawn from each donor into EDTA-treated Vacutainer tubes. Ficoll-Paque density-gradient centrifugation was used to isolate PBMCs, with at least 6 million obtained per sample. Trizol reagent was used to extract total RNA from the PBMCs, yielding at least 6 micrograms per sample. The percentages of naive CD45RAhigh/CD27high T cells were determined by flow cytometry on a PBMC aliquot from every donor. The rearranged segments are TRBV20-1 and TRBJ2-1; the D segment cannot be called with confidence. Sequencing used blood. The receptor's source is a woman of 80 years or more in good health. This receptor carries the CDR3 CSARHLSSYNEQFV. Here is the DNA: TGCAGTGCCCGGCACTTGAGCTCCTACAATGAGCAGTTCGTC.